The sample holds many counts of the clone carrying this T cell receptor beta chain. The data originate from a study of regulatory T cells in long-lasting Graves disease. The trim removed 7 bases at V and 3 bases at J, leaving 7 bases unmatched. The CDR3 covers 15 residues. The germline gives CDR1 SNHLY, CDR2 FYNNEI. Investigators prepared the TCR beta libraries by applying iRepertoire HTBI primers and Arm-PCR of CDR3 regions. TCRdb fed the multiplex PCR reads into MiXCR, producing one record per CDR3 protein. The sample includes hundreds of thousands of distinct CDR3 sequences, 20% to 25% of them seen just once. The time point was: persistent/refractory GD, antithyroid drugs over 5 years with positive TRAb. Preparation of the TCR library used RNA extracted from PBMCs. From an endocrinology department in Xi'an, China, came the patients.

The sequence derives from a female donor with Graves disease. Material: peripheral blood mononuclear cells (PBMCs), obtained when the disease was refractory, from a patient treated with antithyroid drugs. The chain links TRBV2 to TRBJ2-2; 8 nucleotides agree with TRBD2. The CDR3 DNA is TGTGCCAGCATCTCACTAGCGGAGCACACCGGGGAGCTGTTTTTT. Protein sequence: CASISLAEHTGELFF.